The present TCR beta chain was sequenced within a study of OX40 agonist ivuxolimab in advanced cancers. The CDR3 spans 14 residues. Germline V CDR1 and CDR2: MNHEY, SMNVEV (reference sequence). V lost 8 bases and J lost 5; bases outside the gene matches: 8. A word on this clone: The target antigen is unknown.

Findings of the study overall: Among some nonresponders, normalized T-cell clonal expansion was also low.

The repertoire was sequenced with immunoSEQ multiplex PCR; TCRdb's copy has only in-frame clones and lacks some. The sample includes more than 55,000 clones, about 83% seen only once; the top ten take approximately 4.8%. The chain joins TRBV27 to TRBJ2-3; 9 bases are a match to TRBD1. The sequenced sample was CD4+ or CD8+ T cells sorted from blood, obtained in a trial of the OX40 agonist ivuxolimab. The TCR sequence derives from an adult with an advanced solid tumor such as melanoma, head and neck, liver or kidney cancer. The CDR3 sequence is CASGDRVLRDTQYF. CDR3 in DNA: TGTGCCAGCGGGGACAGGGTCCTCAGAGATACGCAGTATTTT.